The sequence of this T cell receptor beta chain was determined in a study of blood T cells in healthy people across ages. The germline gives CDR1 DFQATT, CDR2 SNEGSKA (reference sequence). CDR3 length: 14 amino acids. V dropped 5 bases and J dropped 2 bases, with 16 bases sitting between them. For the second PCR, which ran for about 7 to 11 cycles, a sample-barcoded 5' primer and a J-beta primer mix were used. A single record per CDR3 protein comes from TCRdb applying MiXCR to the 5' RACE reads. The repertoire includes about a million distinct CDR3 sequences, roughly 51% of them detected once, and about a fifth sits in the top ten.

This clonotype was sampled from a woman aged 55-70 years in good health. Sequenced material: blood. The chain couples TRBV20-1 to TRBJ2-7, with a possible D match to TRBD1 (5 bases). The CDR3 spells CSALKQEPPYEQYF. CDR3 coding DNA: TGCAGTGCTCTGAAACAGGAACCCCCCTACGAGCAGTACTTC.